A selection of T cell receptor beta chains follows, all from one sample in a study of blood T cell repertoires in COVID-19. Some clones are missing from TCRdb's copy, which holds only in-frame ones; the method was immunoSEQ multiplex PCR. The sample comprises 84,000 or so clones, 87% of which are singletons, and about 5.3% rests with the top ten. The sequenced material came from peripheral blood. These receptors came from a man aged 60-69 years with acute or convalescent COVID-19. Both conserved end residues are part of each CDR3. The D gene is left open where the match is weak. Expanded clones are given a class, and other clones once, few, many or no size at all.

CDR3nt: TGTGCCAGCAGCCAAGATCCGACTAGCGGGGGCCGGAGGACCCAGTACTTC
CDR3aa: CASSQDPTSGGRRTQYF
v_gene: TRBV3-1/TRBV3-2
d_gene: TRBD2
abundance: -
j_gene: TRBJ2-5

CDR3nt: TGTGCCACCAGTGACTCCCTTGGGCGGGCAGGGGAGTACAATGAGCAGTTCTTC
CDR3aa: CATSDSLGRAGEYNEQFF
v_gene: TRBV24-1
d_gene: -
abundance: once
j_gene: TRBJ2-1

CDR3nt: TGTGCCAGCAGTTTGTCAGGGAACTATGGCTACACCTTC
CDR3aa: CASSLSGNYGYTF
v_gene: TRBV12-3/TRBV12-4
d_gene: -
abundance: -
j_gene: TRBJ1-2

CDR3nt: TGTGCCAGCAGCTGGAGACGGGAGGGGACCCAGTACTTC
CDR3aa: CASSWRREGTQYF
v_gene: TRBV5-6
d_gene: TRBD2
abundance: -
j_gene: TRBJ2-5

CDR3nt: TGTGCCAGCAGCCCGACCGCCACAGGGAACTACGAGCAGTACTTC
CDR3aa: CASSPTATGNYEQYF
v_gene: TRBV6-5
d_gene: -
abundance: -
j_gene: TRBJ2-7

CDR3nt: TGTGCCATCAGTGAGTCGGCGGGAACCGGGGAGCTGTTTTTT
CDR3aa: CAISESAGTGELFF
v_gene: TRBV10-3
d_gene: -
abundance: few
j_gene: TRBJ2-2

CDR3nt: TGTGCCAGCAGTACAGGACTAGCGATCTTAGGAGATACGCAGTATTTT
CDR3aa: CASSTGLAILGDTQYF
v_gene: TRBV6-2/TRBV6-3
d_gene: TRBD2
abundance: -
j_gene: TRBJ2-3

CDR3nt: TGTGCCAGCATCCCCAGAGTTCAGGGAATCCAAGAGACCCAGTACTTC
CDR3aa: CASIPRVQGIQETQYF
v_gene: TRBV5-5
d_gene: -
abundance: -
j_gene: TRBJ2-5

CDR3nt: TGTGCCAGCAGTGAATGGCAGGGGCTTGCCTACGAGCAGTACTTC
CDR3aa: CASSEWQGLAYEQYF
v_gene: TRBV6-1
d_gene: -
abundance: -
j_gene: TRBJ2-7

CDR3nt: TGTGCCACCAGCAGAGGCGACAATGAGCAGTTCTTC
CDR3aa: CATSRGDNEQFF
v_gene: TRBV15
d_gene: -
abundance: -
j_gene: TRBJ2-1

CDR3nt: TGTGCCAGCAGCCCCTTAGGGCGGGGCCGTTCCTACGAGCAGTACTTC
CDR3aa: CASSPLGRGRSYEQYF
v_gene: TRBV6-2/TRBV6-3
d_gene: -
abundance: -
j_gene: TRBJ2-7

CDR3nt: TGTGCCAGCAGTTGGGAACAGGGTGTCCACGAGCAGTACTTC
CDR3aa: CASSWEQGVHEQYF
v_gene: TRBV6-5
d_gene: -
abundance: -
j_gene: TRBJ2-7

CDR3nt: TGTGCCAGTAGGGGACAGGCAACCACCGGGGAGCTGTTTTTT
CDR3aa: CASRGQATTGELFF
v_gene: TRBV6-5
d_gene: TRBD1
abundance: -
j_gene: TRBJ2-2

CDR3nt: TGTGCCAGCAGCGGCACCCCGGGACAACGCACAGATACGCAGTATTTT
CDR3aa: CASSGTPGQRTDTQYF
v_gene: TRBV5-8
d_gene: -
abundance: -
j_gene: TRBJ2-3

CDR3nt: TGTGCCAGCAGCTTAGGTCTAGCGGGGGGGGTTCTGTACGAGCAGTACTTC
CDR3aa: CASSLGLAGGVLYEQYF
v_gene: TRBV7-8
d_gene: TRBD2
abundance: -
j_gene: TRBJ2-7

CDR3nt: TGTGCCAGCAGCCGCGGGACAGCGAACACTGAAGCTTTCTTT
CDR3aa: CASSRGTANTEAFF
v_gene: TRBV5-5
d_gene: TRBD1
abundance: -
j_gene: TRBJ1-1

CDR3nt: TGTGCCAGCAGCGTAGGTGCGGCCAACTCTGGAAACACCATATATTTT
CDR3aa: CASSVGAANSGNTIYF
v_gene: TRBV9
d_gene: -
abundance: -
j_gene: TRBJ1-3

CDR3nt: TGTGCCAGCGGGGGGTCCCAAGAGACCCAGTACTTC
CDR3aa: CASGGSQETQYF
v_gene: TRBV5-6
d_gene: -
abundance: once
j_gene: TRBJ2-5

CDR3nt: TGTGCCAGCAGTGAACTGGGACAGGCTTGGGCCCAGCATTTT
CDR3aa: CASSELGQAWAQHF
v_gene: TRBV6-1
d_gene: TRBD1
abundance: -
j_gene: TRBJ1-5

CDR3nt: TGTGCCTGGAGTGTAATGGGGGGGGACATCTATGGCTACACCTTC
CDR3aa: CAWSVMGGDIYGYTF
v_gene: TRBV30
d_gene: -
abundance: few
j_gene: TRBJ1-2

CDR3nt: TGTGCCAGCAGCCCCGGAGGGACCCAGCGTGAAAAACTGTTTTTT
CDR3aa: CASSPGGTQREKLFF
v_gene: TRBV3-1/TRBV3-2
d_gene: -
abundance: -
j_gene: TRBJ1-4

CDR3nt: TGTGCCTGGTCCCGGTTTCAGGGGGCTGGCAATCAGCCCCAGCATTTT
CDR3aa: CAWSRFQGAGNQPQHF
v_gene: TRBV30
d_gene: TRBD1
abundance: -
j_gene: TRBJ1-5

CDR3nt: TGTGCCAGTAGTATCGGGCGGGGACAAGAGACCCAGTACTTC
CDR3aa: CASSIGRGQETQYF
v_gene: TRBV19
d_gene: -
abundance: once
j_gene: TRBJ2-5

CDR3nt: TGCGCCAGCAGCCTCCCTGTCGGGAACTATGGCTACACCTTC
CDR3aa: CASSLPVGNYGYTF
v_gene: TRBV5-1
d_gene: -
abundance: -
j_gene: TRBJ1-2

CDR3nt: TGTGCCTGGACCAGACAGGGAGCGATGAACACTGAAGCTTTCTTT
CDR3aa: CAWTRQGAMNTEAFF
v_gene: TRBV30
d_gene: TRBD1
abundance: -
j_gene: TRBJ1-1

CDR3nt: TGTGCCAGCAGTCCGGGACTAGCGGACACCGGGGAGCTGTTTTTT
CDR3aa: CASSPGLADTGELFF
v_gene: TRBV27
d_gene: TRBD2
abundance: -
j_gene: TRBJ2-2

CDR3nt: TGTGCCAGTAGTGTCCCGAGGGACAGGGGTGGGTTGGGCACTGAAGCTTTCTTT
CDR3aa: CASSVPRDRGGLGTEAFF
v_gene: TRBV19
d_gene: TRBD1
abundance: -
j_gene: TRBJ1-1

CDR3nt: TGCGCCAGCAGCCCCGGGACACTGAACACTGAAGCTTTCTTT
CDR3aa: CASSPGTLNTEAFF
v_gene: TRBV5-1
d_gene: -
abundance: -
j_gene: TRBJ1-1

CDR3nt: TGTGCCAGCAGCCCCCGGGAGGTTAATGAAAAACTGTTTTTT
CDR3aa: CASSPREVNEKLFF
v_gene: TRBV7-9
d_gene: -
abundance: -
j_gene: TRBJ1-4

CDR3nt: TGTGCCTGGAGCCCAAGGGGAAATCAGCCCCAGCATTTT
CDR3aa: CAWSPRGNQPQHF
v_gene: TRBV30
d_gene: -
abundance: -
j_gene: TRBJ1-5

CDR3nt: TGTGCCAGCAGTTTATCGCAGGGAGGCTATGGCTACACCTTC
CDR3aa: CASSLSQGGYGYTF
v_gene: TRBV27
d_gene: -
abundance: once
j_gene: TRBJ1-2

CDR3nt: TGTGCCAGTAGTATCCGCAGTTACAATGAGCAGTTCTTC
CDR3aa: CASSIRSYNEQFF
v_gene: TRBV19
d_gene: -
abundance: once
j_gene: TRBJ2-1

CDR3nt: TGTGCCAGCAGCCAGGCTCCGAGCACAGATACGCAGTATTTT
CDR3aa: CASSQAPSTDTQYF
v_gene: TRBV3-1/TRBV3-2
d_gene: -
abundance: -
j_gene: TRBJ2-3

CDR3nt: TGTGCCAGAAGAGCAGGGGGCTACACTGAAGCTTTCTTT
CDR3aa: CARRAGGYTEAFF
v_gene: TRBV6-4
d_gene: TRBD1
abundance: -
j_gene: TRBJ1-1

CDR3nt: TGTGCCAGCAGCTTATCGGCAAACCCTAGAGAAGGCAATGAGCAGTTCTTC
CDR3aa: CASSLSANPREGNEQFF
v_gene: TRBV7-6
d_gene: -
abundance: -
j_gene: TRBJ2-1

CDR3nt: TGTGCCAGCAGCCGCGGACAGGCTAATTCACCCCTCCACTTT
CDR3aa: CASSRGQANSPLHF
v_gene: TRBV11-1
d_gene: TRBD1
abundance: -
j_gene: TRBJ1-6

CDR3nt: TGCAGCGTTGAAGATCAAGGGACTGCCCTCTATGGCTACACCTTC
CDR3aa: CSVEDQGTALYGYTF
v_gene: TRBV29-1
d_gene: -
abundance: -
j_gene: TRBJ1-2

CDR3nt: TGTGCCAGCAGTGAATATACGGAGAAAGAGACCCAGTACTTC
CDR3aa: CASSEYTEKETQYF
v_gene: TRBV25-1
d_gene: -
abundance: -
j_gene: TRBJ2-5

CDR3nt: TGCGCCAGCAGCTCCGGGACTAGAAGGGAGACCCAGTACTTC
CDR3aa: CASSSGTRRETQYF
v_gene: TRBV5-1
d_gene: TRBD2
abundance: -
j_gene: TRBJ2-5

CDR3nt: TGTGCCACCAGCAGAGGGCGGGACAGGGTAACCGAGCAGTACTTC
CDR3aa: CATSRGRDRVTEQYF
v_gene: TRBV15
d_gene: TRBD1
abundance: -
j_gene: TRBJ2-7

CDR3nt: TGCAGCGTTGAATCGGGAGGGGGCGAGTTTAAAGCTTTCTTT
CDR3aa: CSVESGGGEFKAFF
v_gene: TRBV29-1
d_gene: TRBD1
abundance: -
j_gene: TRBJ1-1

CDR3nt: TGTGCCAGCAGCCACTTATCCCGGCCTAGCGGGGGGGTGGCTGAGCAGTTCTTC
CDR3aa: CASSHLSRPSGGVAEQFF
v_gene: TRBV9
d_gene: TRBD2
abundance: few
j_gene: TRBJ2-1

CDR3nt: TGTGCCAGCAGCTTTCTGGGAGGGGGCTATGGCTACACCTTC
CDR3aa: CASSFLGGGYGYTF
v_gene: TRBV5-4
d_gene: -
abundance: -
j_gene: TRBJ1-2

CDR3nt: TGTGCCACCAGTGATCCCGCAGGCTACGAGCAGTACTTC
CDR3aa: CATSDPAGYEQYF
v_gene: TRBV24-1
d_gene: -
abundance: -
j_gene: TRBJ2-7

CDR3nt: TGTGCCATCAGTGAGGGGACAGGTGGGGACACCATATATTTT
CDR3aa: CAISEGTGGDTIYF
v_gene: TRBV10-3
d_gene: TRBD1
abundance: -
j_gene: TRBJ1-3

CDR3nt: TGTGCCAGCAGTTCCCGGGAAAACACCATATATTTT
CDR3aa: CASSSRENTIYF
v_gene: TRBV28
d_gene: -
abundance: -
j_gene: TRBJ1-3

CDR3nt: TGTGCCTGGAGTGCGGGACAGGGGTTGAACACTGAAGCTTTCTTT
CDR3aa: CAWSAGQGLNTEAFF
v_gene: TRBV30
d_gene: TRBD1
abundance: -
j_gene: TRBJ1-1

CDR3nt: TGTGCCAGCAGCCGATATGCCGGGACAGCGAACACTGAAGCTTTCTTT
CDR3aa: CASSRYAGTANTEAFF
v_gene: TRBV14
d_gene: TRBD1
abundance: -
j_gene: TRBJ1-1

CDR3nt: TGTGCCAGCAGCCGAGGAAACGCGAACACCGGGGAGCTGTTTTTT
CDR3aa: CASSRGNANTGELFF
v_gene: TRBV11-3
d_gene: -
abundance: -
j_gene: TRBJ2-2

CDR3nt: TGTGCCAGCAGCGTCGGGACAGGGGTTGACACCGGGGAGCTGTTTTTT
CDR3aa: CASSVGTGVDTGELFF
v_gene: TRBV9
d_gene: TRBD1
abundance: -
j_gene: TRBJ2-2

CDR3nt: TGTGCCAGCAGTTTAAGCGGAGCTCAGCCCCAGCATTTT
CDR3aa: CASSLSGAQPQHF
v_gene: TRBV12-3/TRBV12-4
d_gene: -
abundance: -
j_gene: TRBJ1-5

CDR3nt: TGCGCCAGCAGCACCCGGGACAGGGGGAGGTCGAGCTCCTACAATGAGCAGTTCTTC
CDR3aa: CASSTRDRGRSSSYNEQFF
v_gene: TRBV5-1
d_gene: TRBD1
abundance: -
j_gene: TRBJ2-1

CDR3nt: TGTGCCAGTAGTGACCCTCGGGGGGGCGAGGGAGCTTTCTTT
CDR3aa: CASSDPRGGEGAFF
v_gene: TRBV19
d_gene: -
abundance: -
j_gene: TRBJ1-1

CDR3nt: TGTGCCAGCAGTTTTACGGGGTCGAACACTGAAGCTTTCTTT
CDR3aa: CASSFTGSNTEAFF
v_gene: TRBV27
d_gene: -
abundance: -
j_gene: TRBJ1-1

CDR3nt: TGCGCCAGCAGCTTGGCGGACGGGACAGTCATTCAGGGCCAGTACTTC
CDR3aa: CASSLADGTVIQGQYF
v_gene: TRBV5-1
d_gene: TRBD1
abundance: once
j_gene: TRBJ2-5

CDR3nt: TGTGCCAGCTCGTCTGGAAACACCATATATTTT
CDR3aa: CASSSGNTIYF
v_gene: TRBV27
d_gene: -
abundance: -
j_gene: TRBJ1-3

CDR3nt: TGTGCCAGCAGCCAGACGGGACAGGGTCGTTCACCCCTCCACTTT
CDR3aa: CASSQTGQGRSPLHF
v_gene: TRBV3-1/TRBV3-2
d_gene: TRBD1
abundance: -
j_gene: TRBJ1-6